This note documents a single T cell receptor (beta chain) sequence. The antigen is unknown. Germline CDR1 is MNHEY and CDR2 is SVGAGI. The germline V and J ends were trimmed by 0 bases and 4 bases, with 10 bases remaining between them. CDR3 length: 15 amino acids. Reverse transcription of all isolated RNA meant that expressed TCRB transcripts were sequenced. The assay was immunoSEQ multiplex PCR, and TCRdb's table has in-frame clones only and misses some. The sample has 250,000 to 350,000 clones; approximately 15% are singletons. Donors underwent one heparinised blood draw, around 100 mL on average. This sample is part of a study of beta chain features in type 1 diabetes. Study-level information: Sorted cells, 107,917,701 in number, were examined across all samples. Study conclusions and caveats: Within patients, naive, central memory and Treg TCRB repertoires seemed more similar than within healthy donors.

The sample comprised central memory CD4+ T cells from blood. The chain has TRBV6-5 and TRBJ1-5; tentative D call: TRBD1 (5 bases). The sequence came from a man younger than 45 in good health. In DNA form, the CDR3 reads TGTGCCAGCAGTTACTCTGCGAGGGGTAATCAGCCCCAGCATTTT. Residues: CASSYSARGNQPQHF.